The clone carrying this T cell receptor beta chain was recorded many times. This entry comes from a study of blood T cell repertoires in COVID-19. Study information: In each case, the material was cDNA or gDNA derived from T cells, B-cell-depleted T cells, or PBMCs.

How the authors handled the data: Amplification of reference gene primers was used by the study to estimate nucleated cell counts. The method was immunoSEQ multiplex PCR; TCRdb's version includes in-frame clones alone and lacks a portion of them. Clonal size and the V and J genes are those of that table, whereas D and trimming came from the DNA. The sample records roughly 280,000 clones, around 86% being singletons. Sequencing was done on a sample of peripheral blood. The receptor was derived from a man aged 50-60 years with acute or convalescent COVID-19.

CDR3 region: CASSWGGGYEQYF. The CDR3 DNA sequence: TGTGCCAGCAGCTGGGGAGGAGGGTACGAGCAGTACTTC. This chain uses TRBV5-6 with TRBJ2-7; TRBD2 is a possible D gene (6 bases). V was pared by 3 bases and J by 4 bases, with 11 bases between. Germline CDR1 SGHDT, CDR2 YYEEEE. CDR3 length: 13 residues.